This T cell receptor beta chain was sequenced in a study of blood T cell repertoires in COVID-19. Study-wide background: Nucleic acid was either cDNA or gDNA, and it came from T cells, B-cell-depleted T cells, or PBMCs.

From germline, CDR1 is SNHLY and CDR2 FYNNEI. The germline V and J ends were trimmed by 8 bases and 8 bases, with 12 bases remaining between them. The length of the CDR3 is 12 residues. Profiling relied on immunoSEQ multiplex PCR, and the TCRdb table lists in-frame clones only, not all of them. The repertoire holds approximately 300,000 clones, with under 90% as singletons. There are many counts of this clone. This TCR was sampled from a woman aged 18-30 years who had recovered from COVID-19. This sequence joins TRBV2 and TRBJ1-4, with D unresolved. The sequencing sample was made of PBMCs or T cells enriched from blood (not recorded which). The CDR3 is CASRGQTEKLFF. CDR3 in DNA: TGTGCCAGCCGCGGGCAGACAGAAAAACTGTTTTTT. Full variable domain (outside the CDR3, taken from reference TRBV2 and TRBJ1-4): EPEVTQTPSHQVTQMGQEVILRCVPISNHLYFYWYRQILGQKVEFLVSFYNNEISEKSEIFDDQFSVERPDGSNFTLKIRSTKLEDSAMYFCASRGQTEKLFFGSGTQLSVL.